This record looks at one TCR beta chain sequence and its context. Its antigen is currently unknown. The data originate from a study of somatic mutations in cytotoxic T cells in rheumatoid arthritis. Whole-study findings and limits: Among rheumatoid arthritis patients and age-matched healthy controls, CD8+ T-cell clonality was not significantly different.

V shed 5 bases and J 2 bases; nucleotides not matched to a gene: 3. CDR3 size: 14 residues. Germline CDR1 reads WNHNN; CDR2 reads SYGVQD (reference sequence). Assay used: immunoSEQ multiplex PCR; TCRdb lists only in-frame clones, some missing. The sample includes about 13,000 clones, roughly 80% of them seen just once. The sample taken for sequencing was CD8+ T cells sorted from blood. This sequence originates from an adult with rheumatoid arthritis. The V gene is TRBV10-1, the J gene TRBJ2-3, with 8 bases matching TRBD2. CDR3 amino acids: CASSNGRVTDTQYF. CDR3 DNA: TGCGCCAGCAGTAACGGGAGGGTCACAGATACGCAGTATTTT.